These 14 T cell receptor beta chains were sequenced from one sample in a study of CD8+CD57+ T cells in acquired aplastic anemia (dated by TCRdb to 2016 to 2019). Instrument on record: Illumina HiSeq 2000. Genomic DNA served as template for TCR beta VDJ combination and CDR3 sequence profiling. TCRdb applied fastp at Q25 and MiXCR to the public reads, then kept only in-frame beta chains. Identical CDR3 protein sequences are pooled into one entry, listed with their most common genes and DNA. Recorded for this sample are more than 150,000 distinct CDR3 sequences; about half of them occurred a single time. Of the sample, over 10% falls within the top ten clones. Patients chosen for sequencing had shown expansion of CD8+CD57+ cells by flow cytometry. Sequencing used sorted CD4+, CD8+, or CD8+CD57+ T cells (not recorded which) from PBMCs. All receptors come from a human donor with aplastic anemia.

The sample holds many counts of this clonotype. The chain has TRBV10-2 and TRBJ1-6, with D tentatively TRBD1 (5 bases). V was trimmed by 8 bases and J by 6 bases, leaving 11 bases between them. Germline-derived CDR1 and CDR2 are WSHSY and SAAADI. The CDR3 length is 13 residues. The CDR3: CASRDSINSPLHF. The CDR3 nucleotides read TGCGCCAGCCGGGACTCTATTAATTCACCCCTCCACTTT.

This clonotype was counted between two and nine times. The rearrangement uses TRBV10-3 and TRBJ1-2; weak D call: TRBD1 (6 bases). The CDR3 has 13 amino acids. Trimming pared 3 bases from V and 7 bases from J, leaving 12 bases between. Germline V lookup: CDR1 ENHRY, CDR2 SYGVKD. CDR3 in amino acids: CAISDGGLGGYTF. CDR3 bases: TGTGCCATCAGTGATGGGGGCTTAGGTGGCTACACCTTC.

This clonotype appeared many times. The V call is TRBV7-9, the J call TRBJ1-1, with unresolved D. Trimming pared 1 base from V and 0 bases from J, leaving 6 bases between. The CDR3 has 14 residues. Germline CDR1 is SEHNR and CDR2 is FQNEAQ (reference sequence). CDR3 sequence (DNA): TGTGCCAGCAGCTTAGAACAAGTGAACACTGAAGCTTTCTTT. Residues: CASSLEQVNTEAFF.

In its sample, this clonotype was seen many times. The chain has TRBV19 and TRBJ2-1; 12 positions match TRBD2. The CDR3 contains 15 residues. Germline V gene data show CDR1 as LNHDA and CDR2 as SQIVND (reference sequence). The J segment lost 7 bases and the V segment lost 2 bases, leaving 3 bases of the junction unmatched. The CDR3 coding sequence is TGTGCCAGTAGTATACTAGCGGGGGGGACGAATGAGCAGTTCTTC. This sequence encodes CASSILAGGTNEQFF. The full variable domain, with the rest looked up from reference TRBV19 and TRBJ2-1, is DGGITQSPKYLFRKEGQNVTLSCEQNLNHDAMYWYRQDPGQGLRLIYYSQIVNDFQKGDIAEGYSVSREKKESFPLTVTSAQKNPTAFYLCASSILAGGTNEQFFGPGTRLTVL.

This clonotype was seen repeatedly, ten times or more. The rearrangement links TRBV6-1 to TRBJ2-7, with a weak D call TRBD1 (5 bases). The V gene's germline CDR1 is MNHNS and CDR2 SASEGT. V was shortened by 8 bases and J by 4 bases, with 9 bases between the two germline ends. The CDR3 sequence is 11 residues long. The CDR3 region is CASGARYEQYF. CDR3 coding DNA: TGTGCCAGCGGGGCAAGGTACGAGCAGTACTTC.

A word on this clonotype: A read error is possible here, since a much larger clone lies one base away. The chain carries TRBV20-1 and TRBJ2-2, with 13 bases matching TRBD2. Unmatched junction bases numbered 5, after V lost 6 bases and J lost 4 bases. The germline V gene has CDR1 DFQATT and CDR2 SNEGSKA (reference sequence). This CDR3 has 15 amino acids. The CDR3 region has the DNA TGCAGTGCAAGGACTAGCGGGGGAGGCACCGGGGAGCTGTTTTTT. The encoded protein is CSARTSGGGTGELFF.

J is TRBJ2-3 and V is TRBV19; weak D call: TRBD2 (7 bases). V lost 11 bases, J lost 0 bases, and 15 bases lay in between. CDR3 length equals 14 residues. In germline, CDR1 is LNHDA, CDR2 SQIVND (reference sequence). The CDR3, as DNA: TGTGCCTCCCATTCGGGGGGCAGCACAGATACGCAGTATTTT. Translated, it gives CASHSGGSTDTQYF.

Only a few counts were recorded for this clonotype. The chain uses TRBV27 and TRBJ1-5; 8 nucleotides align to TRBD1. Per germline, CDR1 MNHEY and CDR2 SMNVEV (reference sequence). V dropped 5 bases and J dropped 0; count of bases not matched to a gene: 9. The CDR3 sequence is 17 residues long. The CDR3 sequence is CASSQTTGVYSNQPQHF. The CDR3 DNA sequence: TGTGCCAGCAGTCAGACGACAGGGGTATATAGCAATCAGCCCCAGCATTTT.

About this clonotype: The junction shows a germline mismatch at one end, possibly a read error. The J gene is TRBJ2-1, the V gene TRBV27, with a weak D call TRBD1 (5 bases). This CDR3 contains 14 residues. The V gene's germline CDR1 is MNHEY and CDR2 SMNVEV (reference sequence). The CDR3 nucleotides read TGTGCCAGCCGCAATTCCGACAGTTACAATGAGCTGTTCTTC. Encoded protein: CASRNSDSYNELFF.

This clonotype came up many times. The chain has TRBV12-3 or TRBV12-4 and TRBJ1-6; the D gene is possibly TRBD1 (5 bases). This CDR3 contains 14 residues. V was cut by 5 bases and J by 6 bases, with 11 bases left in between. CDR3 nucleotide sequence: TGTGCCAGCAGTGCCCAGGGTACTAATTCACCCCTCCACTTT. This gives the protein CASSAQGTNSPLHF.

The rearrangement joins TRBV11-2 to TRBJ1-4; D remains ambiguous. This CDR3 has 17 amino acids. Germline V gene sequence: CDR1 SGHAT, CDR2 FQNNGV. V was cut by 3 bases and J by 1 base, with 15 bases left in between. The CDR3 nucleotides are TGTGCCAGCAGCTTGGTTGTGAGGGTGGAAACTAATGAAAAACTGTTTTTT. As protein: CASSLVVRVETNEKLFF.

The V call is TRBV4-1, the J call TRBJ2-3; no clear D gene. The CDR3 consists of 13 residues. Germline V gene data show CDR1 as MGHRA and CDR2 as YSYEKL. Trimming stripped 1 base from V and 1 base from J, with 3 bases between. The CDR3 nucleotides are TGCGCCAGCAGCCAAGCTGGCACAGATACGCAGTATTTT. This sequence encodes CASSQAGTDTQYF.

The chain combines TRBV10-3 with TRBJ2-1; TRBD2 agrees at 12 bases. J gave up 4 bases and V 2 bases, and 0 bases lay outside the gene matches. The CDR3 contains 15 residues. In germline, CDR1 is ENHRY, CDR2 SYGVKD. The CDR3 DNA reads as TGTGCCATCAGTGAGACTAGCGGGGGGTACAATGAGCAGTTCTTC. This encodes CAISETSGGYNEQFF.

This clonotype was detected ten times or more. V usage is TRBV2 and J usage is TRBJ2-1; D unclear. V was cut by 3 bases and J by 8 bases, with 14 bases left in between. Germline V lookup: CDR1 SNHLY, CDR2 FYNNEI. This CDR3 is 14 amino acids long. The chain's CDR3 is CASSDSQLDHEQFF. The DNA of the CDR3 is TGTGCCAGCAGTGATTCCCAATTGGACCATGAGCAGTTCTTC.